This T cell receptor (beta chain) was captured by sequencing in a study of T-cell reconstitution after alpha-beta-depleted transplantation in children. Comments on this clonotype: Its specificity is not known.

The V segment lost 2 bases and the J segment 1 base; nucleotides outside the gene matches: 26. The CDR3 has 23 amino acids. CDR1 and CDR2 from the germline V gene are ENHRY and SYGVKD. Study conclusions and caveats: Roughly two months post-transplant, alpha-beta T cells reportedly originated from several hundred graft clones that had expanded.

As it was prepared, the TCRbeta library received unique molecular identifiers. TCRdb re-called the PCR reads with MiXCR, one entry per CDR3 protein. The sample carries about 870,000 distinct CDR3 sequences, about 15% recorded once. The V and J genes are TRBV10-3 and TRBJ2-1; 7 bases map to TRBD1. The sequencing used PBMCs, mostly from graft donor cells, collected 360 days after TCRalphabeta/CD19-depleted stem cell transplant. The receptor was isolated from a male patient between 10 and 17 years old who had a stem cell transplant for acute lymphoblastic leukemia, so the T cells may come from the graft donor. CDR3 coding DNA: TGTGCCATCAGTGAGCCTACGAACGTCATACCTCACCGGGACAGAAAGTCCTACAATGAGCAGTTCTTC. Its translation: CAISEPTNVIPHRDRKSYNEQFF.